Shown below are 20 T cell receptor beta chains from a single sample sequenced in a study of vaccination and CD4 T cells after COVID-19. Treatment denoted: approximately nine-day PBMC culture with coronavirus spike peptide pools or control peptides (ViraFEST assay). The Oncomine TCR Beta short-read assay sequenced DNA from cultured CD4+ T cells. TCRdb passed the PCR reads through MiXCR, listing each CDR3 protein once. The data hold roughly 20,000 distinct CDR3 sequences, with roughly 50% observed a single time. These TCRs are of unknown antigen specificity. The sample consisted of cultured CD4+ T cells from blood. The receptor source for this set is a human donor with COVID-19.

This chain joins TRBV6-2 or TRBV6-3 and TRBJ1-5, with TRBD1 as a possible D gene (5 bases). The CDR3 is made up of 14 amino acids. Between the trimmed V and J ends, which lost 2 bases and 4 bases, there was a span of 9 bases. Germline-derived CDR1 and CDR2 are MNHEY and SVGEGT. The CDR3 loop is CASSYVAGNQPQHF. CDR3 in DNA: TGTGCCAGCAGTTACGTCGCAGGGAATCAGCCCCAGCATTTT.

This clonotype appeared a few times. The rearrangement links TRBV18 to TRBJ1-2; D might be TRBD1 (5 bases). The CDR3 length is 15 residues. Trimming took off 1 base at V and 3 bases at J, with 12 bases between the two ends. Germline CDR1 is KGHSH and CDR2 is LQKENI. For the CDR3, the DNA is TGTGCCAGCTCACCACTCGGGGACTCCTACTATGGCTACACCTTC. As protein: CASSPLGDSYYGYTF.

Only a few counts were recorded for this clonotype. This rearrangement joins TRBV6-2 or TRBV6-3 to TRBJ2-5; 8 positions match TRBD2. The trim removed 7 bases at V and 0 bases at J, leaving 4 bases unmatched. The V gene's germline CDR1 is MNHEY and CDR2 SVGEGT. The CDR3 is 14 residues long. CDR3 loop: CASNRAGDQETQYF. Written as DNA, the CDR3 is TGTGCCAGCAACCGAGCGGGGGACCAAGAGACCCAGTACTTC.

This clonotype showed up just a few times. The chain has TRBV7-8 and TRBJ1-5; a weak D match, TRBD1 (6 bases). Germline lookup yields CDR1 SGHVS and CDR2 FQNEAQ. Trimming pared 3 bases from V and 7 bases from J, leaving 10 bases between. The CDR3 length is 13 residues. The CDR3 loop reads CASSFSGEQPQHF. The CDR3 nucleotides read TGTGCCAGCAGCTTTTCAGGGGAACAGCCCCAGCATTTT.

This clonotype was recorded a few times. The chain links TRBV21-1 to TRBJ1-2. TRBV21-1 is described as a pseudogene. This CDR3 contains 13 residues. CDR3 loop: CASRPRFGYGYTF. CDR3 nucleotide sequence: TGTGCCAGCAGACCGAGGTTTGGCTATGGCTACACCTTC.

The chain carries TRBV20-1 and TRBJ1-6; D remains ambiguous. The CDR3 has 13 residues. Germline CDR1 reads DFQATT; CDR2 reads SNEGSKA (reference sequence). Trimming pared 0 bases from V and 13 bases from J, leaving 13 bases between. The CDR3 here is CSARDPGSDPLHF. The CDR3 DNA reads as TGCAGTGCTAGAGATCCGGGAAGTGATCCCCTCCACTTT.

This chain uses TRBV12-3 or TRBV12-4 with TRBJ1-6; D gene ambiguous. V shed 6 bases and J shed 2 bases, with 5 bases lying between them. The CDR3 runs 13 residues. The CDR3 loop is CASRGTYNSPLHF. Here the CDR3 DNA reads TGTGCCAGCAGGGGGACCTATAATTCACCCCTCCACTTT.

The chain employs TRBV20-1 and TRBJ1-6; D perhaps matches TRBD1 (6 bases). The CDR3 is 14 amino acids. Germline assignment: CDR1 DFQATT and CDR2 SNEGSKA (reference sequence). V shed 2 bases and J shed 7 bases, with 12 bases lying between them. The CDR3 sequence: CSARRGEKNSPLHF. In DNA, the CDR3 is TGCAGTGCTAGAAGGGGGGAGAAAAATTCACCCCTCCACTTT.

The chain joins TRBV18 to TRBJ1-2, with D perhaps TRBD1 (5 bases). CDR3 length equals 15 residues. The germline gives CDR1 KGHSH, CDR2 LQKENI. V shed 3 bases and J shed 5 bases, with 16 bases lying between them. CDR3 bases: TGTGCCAGCTCACCCATTACAGGAGAGTTTTATGGCTACACCTTC. The encoded protein is CASSPITGEFYGYTF.

The V call is TRBV12-3 or TRBV12-4, the J call TRBJ1-3; D is unclear. V dropped 6 bases and J dropped 0 bases, with 15 bases sitting between them. The CDR3 spans 16 residues. The CDR3 loop is CASREVWVNSGNTIYF. The CDR3 DNA sequence: TGTGCCAGCAGGGAAGTATGGGTGAACTCTGGAAACACCATATATTTT.

The sample holds a few counts of this clonotype. The chain employs TRBV6-1 and TRBJ2-5, with TRBD1 matching over 10 bases. Germline CDR1 MNHNS, CDR2 SASEGT. The length of the CDR3 is 13 residues. Trimming cost V 7 bases and J 5 bases; bases outside gene matches: 4. CDR3 nucleotide sequence: TGTGCCAGCAATAGACAGGGGGCCGAGACCCAGTACTTC. Amino acids: CASNRQGAETQYF.

The table lists this clonotype with a few counts. The chain employs TRBV20-1 and TRBJ2-7; D is perhaps TRBD1 or TRBD2 (5 bases each). Germline CDR1 is DFQATT and CDR2 is SNEGSKA (reference sequence). V was cut by 7 bases and J by 1 base, with 17 bases left in between. The CDR3 runs to 14 residues. This CDR3 reads CSVTGRSLSYEQYF. CDR3 sequence (DNA): TGCAGTGTTACGGGACGCTCCCTTTCCTACGAGCAGTACTTC.

The rearrangement uses TRBV11-2 and TRBJ2-1; 9 nucleotides agree with TRBD2. The CDR3 loop spans 13 amino acids. Germline CDR1 SGHAT, CDR2 FQNNGV. V shed 5 bases, J shed 12 bases, and the junction held 8 bases outside the gene matches. The CDR3, as DNA: TGTGCCAGCAGCGCAGCGGGGGGATATCGGCAGTTCTTC. Its translation: CASSAAGGYRQFF.

The chain carries TRBV20-1 and TRBJ2-7, with D perhaps TRBD1 (5 bases). The germline gives CDR1 DFQATT, CDR2 SNEGSKA (reference sequence). The CDR3 sequence is 15 residues long. Trimming removed 3 bases from V and 4 bases from J, with 19 bases in between. DNA of the CDR3: TGCAGTGCTAGCCCACTGGCAGGGCCCTGGTACGAGCAGTACTTC. Translation: CSASPLAGPWYEQYF.

There are a few counts of this clonotype. The V gene is TRBV21-1, the J gene TRBJ1-1. TRBV21-1 represents a pseudogene. There are 16 residues in the CDR3. CDR3 loop: CASSKGSEAVNTEAFF. CDR3 DNA sequence: TGTGCCAGCAGCAAAGGATCCGAGGCTGTGAACACTGAAGCTTTCTTT.

The J gene is TRBJ2-7, the V gene TRBV7-2, with D unclear. Germline V gene lookup returns CDR1 SGHTA and CDR2 FQGNSA. V shed 4 bases and J shed 7 bases, with 11 bases lying between them. The CDR3 spans 12 residues. The CDR3 protein is CASSSSPLEQYF. The DNA for the CDR3 is TGTGCCAGCAGCTCAAGCCCTTTAGAGCAGTACTTC.

The chain combines TRBV6-1 with TRBJ2-1; maybe TRBD1 (6 bases). V lost 3 bases and J 1 base, leaving 13 bases between the germline ends. The length of the CDR3 is 16 residues. From germline, CDR1 is MNHNS and CDR2 SASEGT. Here the CDR3 reads CASSENRVRSYNEQFF. CDR3 bases: TGTGCCAGCAGTGAGAACAGGGTACGGTCCTACAATGAGCAGTTCTTC.

The chain has TRBV27 and TRBJ1-6; possibly TRBD1 for D (5 bases). This CDR3 has 15 residues. Germline assignment: CDR1 MNHEY and CDR2 SMNVEV (reference sequence). V lost 0 bases to trimming and J lost 5 bases, with 8 bases between them. The CDR3: CASSLSRQNNSPLHF. In nucleotides, the CDR3 is TGTGCCAGCAGTTTATCGAGACAGAATAATTCACCCCTCCACTTT.

The V gene is TRBV2, the J gene TRBJ2-3; D possibly corresponds to TRBD1 (6 bases). CDR1 is SNHLY and CDR2 is FYNNEI in the germline V gene. The CDR3 totals 14 residues. Trimming removed 5 bases at V and 1 base at J, with 10 bases between. In nucleotides, the CDR3 is TGTGCCAGCAGTTGGACAGTTGGCACAGATACGCAGTATTTT. It encodes CASSWTVGTDTQYF.

J is TRBJ2-7 and V is TRBV19; 8 bases line up with TRBD1. The germline V gene encodes CDR1 LNHDA and CDR2 SQIVND (reference sequence). With 3 bases clipped from V and 4 bases from J, the junction kept 8 bases outside the gene matches. The CDR3 sequence is 15 residues long. The CDR3 is CASSMDGRGPYEQYF. For the CDR3, the DNA is TGTGCCAGTAGTATGGATGGCAGGGGGCCTTACGAGCAGTACTTC.